The TCR beta chain under discussion was sequenced for a study of T cell changes during pregnancy in multiple sclerosis. As to this clone: Other DNA sequences of this sample code for an identical CDR3.

Clones were sequenced by immunoSEQ multiplex PCR, and TCRdb holds only the in-frame ones, with some missing. This sample has over 9,000 clones, with about four fifths found just once. The source material was CD8+ T cells from peripheral blood mononuclear cells, sampled after pregnancy. The clonotype comes from a female donor in good health, enrolled as a control in a pregnancy study.

Here the CDR3 DNA reads TGTGCCAGCAGCGTGGGTAGCGGGGGCACCGGGGAGCTGTTTTTT. Its translation: CASSVGSGGTGELFF. The V gene is TRBV9, the J gene TRBJ2-2; 9 positions match TRBD2. Germline CDR1 reads SGDLS; CDR2 reads YYNGEE. V shed 2 bases and J 4 bases; nucleotides not matched to a gene: 3. This CDR3 is 15 amino acids long. Variable domain in full (rest from reference TRBV9 and TRBJ2-2): DSGVTQTPKHLITATGQRVTLRCSPRSGDLSVYWYQQSLDQGLQFLIQYYNGEERAKGNILERFSAQQFPDLHSELNLSSLELGDSALYFCASSVGSGGTGELFFGEGSRLTVL.